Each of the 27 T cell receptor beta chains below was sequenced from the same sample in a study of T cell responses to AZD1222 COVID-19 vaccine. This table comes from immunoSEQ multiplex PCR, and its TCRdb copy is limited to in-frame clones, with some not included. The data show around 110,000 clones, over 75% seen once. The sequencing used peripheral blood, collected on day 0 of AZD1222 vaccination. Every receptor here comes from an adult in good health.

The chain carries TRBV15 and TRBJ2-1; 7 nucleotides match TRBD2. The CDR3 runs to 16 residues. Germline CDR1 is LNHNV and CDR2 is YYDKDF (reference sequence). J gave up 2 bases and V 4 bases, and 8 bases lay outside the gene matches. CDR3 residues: CATSMSLAAPYNEQFF. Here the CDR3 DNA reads TGTGCCACCAGCATGTCGCTAGCGGCCCCCTACAATGAGCAGTTCTTC.

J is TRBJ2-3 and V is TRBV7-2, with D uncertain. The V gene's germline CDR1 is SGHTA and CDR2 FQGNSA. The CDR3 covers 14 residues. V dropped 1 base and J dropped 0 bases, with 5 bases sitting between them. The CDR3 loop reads CASSLVTSTDTQYF. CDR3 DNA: TGTGCCAGCAGCTTAGTAACTAGCACAGATACGCAGTATTTT.

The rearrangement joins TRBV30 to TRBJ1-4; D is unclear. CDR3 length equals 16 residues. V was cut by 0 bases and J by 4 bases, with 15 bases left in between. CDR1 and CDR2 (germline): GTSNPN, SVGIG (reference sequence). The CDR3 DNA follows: TGTGCCTGGAGTGTGATCGGCTTCGGCCGTAATGAAAAACTGTTTTTT. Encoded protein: CAWSVIGFGRNEKLFF.

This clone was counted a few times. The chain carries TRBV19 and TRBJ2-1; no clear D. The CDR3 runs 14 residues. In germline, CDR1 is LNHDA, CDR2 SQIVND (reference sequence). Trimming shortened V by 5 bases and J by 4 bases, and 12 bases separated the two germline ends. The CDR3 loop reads CASSATSEYNEQFF. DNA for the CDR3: TGTGCCAGTAGTGCGACAAGTGAGTACAATGAGCAGTTCTTC.

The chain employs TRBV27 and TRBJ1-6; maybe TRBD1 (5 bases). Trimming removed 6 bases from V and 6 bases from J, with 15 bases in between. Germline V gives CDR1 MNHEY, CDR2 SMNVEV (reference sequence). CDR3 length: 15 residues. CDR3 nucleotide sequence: TGTGCCAGCAGATATGAAGGGAGGGGTAATTCACCCCTCCACTTT. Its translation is CASRYEGRGNSPLHF.

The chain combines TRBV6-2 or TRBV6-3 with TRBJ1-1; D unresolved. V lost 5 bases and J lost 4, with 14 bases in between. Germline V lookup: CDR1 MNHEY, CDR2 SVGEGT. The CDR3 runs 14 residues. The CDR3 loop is CASSDPPGSTEAFF. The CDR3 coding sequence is TGTGCCAGCAGTGACCCCCCGGGGAGCACTGAAGCTTTCTTT.

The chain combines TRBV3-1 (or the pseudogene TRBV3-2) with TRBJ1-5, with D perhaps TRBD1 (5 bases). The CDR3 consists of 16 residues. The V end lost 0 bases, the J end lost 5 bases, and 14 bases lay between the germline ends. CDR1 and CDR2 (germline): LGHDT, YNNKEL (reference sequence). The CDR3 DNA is TGTGCCAGCAGCCAAGATGGGGCAGGAGGGGATCAGCCCCAGCATTTT. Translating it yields CASSQDGAGGDQPQHF.

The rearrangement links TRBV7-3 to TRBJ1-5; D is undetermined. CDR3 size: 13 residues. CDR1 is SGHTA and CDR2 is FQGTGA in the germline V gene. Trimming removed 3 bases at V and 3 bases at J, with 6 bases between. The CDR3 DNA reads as TGTGCCAGCAGCTTGGGAGTCAATCAGCCCCAGCATTTT. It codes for CASSLGVNQPQHF. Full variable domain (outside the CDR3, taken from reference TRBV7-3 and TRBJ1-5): GAGVSQTPSNKVTEKGKYVELRCDPISGHTALYWYRQSLGQGPEFLIYFQGTGAADDSGLPNDRFFAVRPEGSVSTLKIQRTERGDSAVYLCASSLGVNQPQHFGDGTRLSIL.

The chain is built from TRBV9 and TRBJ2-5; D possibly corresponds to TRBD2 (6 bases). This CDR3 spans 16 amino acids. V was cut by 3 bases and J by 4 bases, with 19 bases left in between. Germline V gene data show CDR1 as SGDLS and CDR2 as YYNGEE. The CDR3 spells CASSAPGRVGGETQYF. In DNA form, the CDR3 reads TGTGCCAGCAGCGCCCCGGGCAGGGTGGGAGGAGAGACCCAGTACTTC. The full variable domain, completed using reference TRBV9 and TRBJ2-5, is DSGVTQTPKHLITATGQRVTLRCSPRSGDLSVYWYQQSLDQGLQFLIQYYNGEERAKGNILERFSAQQFPDLHSELNLSSLELGDSALYFCASSAPGRVGGETQYFGPGTRLLVL.

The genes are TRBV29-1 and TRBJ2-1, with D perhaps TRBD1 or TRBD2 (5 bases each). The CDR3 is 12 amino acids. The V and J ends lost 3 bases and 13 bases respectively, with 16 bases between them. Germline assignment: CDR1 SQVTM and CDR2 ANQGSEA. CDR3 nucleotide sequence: TGCAGCGTTGATCTGGGAATAGGGGACCAGTTCTTC. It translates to CSVDLGIGDQFF.

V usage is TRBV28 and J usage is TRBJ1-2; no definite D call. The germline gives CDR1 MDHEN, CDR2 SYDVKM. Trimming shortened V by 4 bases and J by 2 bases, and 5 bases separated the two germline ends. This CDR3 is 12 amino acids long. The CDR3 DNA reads TGTGCCAGCAGTTGGAGGAACTATGGCTACACCTTC. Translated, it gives CASSWRNYGYTF.

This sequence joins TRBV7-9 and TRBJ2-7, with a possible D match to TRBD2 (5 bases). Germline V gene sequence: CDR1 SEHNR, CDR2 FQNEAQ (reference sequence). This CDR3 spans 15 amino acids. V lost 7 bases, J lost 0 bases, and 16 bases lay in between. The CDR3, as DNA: TGTGCCAGCAACAACGGGGATTCGAGCTCCTACGAGCAGTACTTC. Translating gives CASNNGDSSSYEQYF.

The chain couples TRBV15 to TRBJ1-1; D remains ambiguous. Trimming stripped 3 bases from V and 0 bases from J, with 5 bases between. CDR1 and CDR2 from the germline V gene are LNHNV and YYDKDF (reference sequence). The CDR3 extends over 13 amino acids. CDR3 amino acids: CATSRGMNTEAFF. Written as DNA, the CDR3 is TGTGCCACCAGCAGGGGAATGAACACTGAAGCTTTCTTT.

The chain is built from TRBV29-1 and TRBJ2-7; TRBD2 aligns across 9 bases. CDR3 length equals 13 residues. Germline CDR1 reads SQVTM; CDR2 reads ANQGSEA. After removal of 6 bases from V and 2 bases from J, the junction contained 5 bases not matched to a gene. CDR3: CSVATSGTYEQYF. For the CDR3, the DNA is TGCAGCGTAGCGACTAGCGGAACCTACGAGCAGTACTTC.

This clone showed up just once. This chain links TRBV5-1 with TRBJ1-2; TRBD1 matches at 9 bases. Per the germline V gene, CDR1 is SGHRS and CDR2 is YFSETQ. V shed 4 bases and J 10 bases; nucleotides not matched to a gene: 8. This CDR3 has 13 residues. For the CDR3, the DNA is TGCGCCAGCAGCGTAGGACAGGGGAGCTCCTACACCTTC. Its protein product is CASSVGQGSSYTF.

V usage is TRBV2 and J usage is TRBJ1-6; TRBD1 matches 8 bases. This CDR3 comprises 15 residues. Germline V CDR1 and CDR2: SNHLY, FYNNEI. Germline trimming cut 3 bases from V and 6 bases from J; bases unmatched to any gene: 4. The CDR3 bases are TGTGCCAGCAGTGAGGGGCAGGGGGCTAATTCACCCCTCCACTTT. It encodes CASSEGQGANSPLHF. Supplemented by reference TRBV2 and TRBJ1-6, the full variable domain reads EPEVTQTPSHQVTQMGQEVILRCVPISNHLYFYWYRQILGQKVEFLVSFYNNEISEKSEIFDDQFSVERPDGSNFTLKIRSTKLEDSAMYFCASSEGQGANSPLHFGNGTRLTVT.

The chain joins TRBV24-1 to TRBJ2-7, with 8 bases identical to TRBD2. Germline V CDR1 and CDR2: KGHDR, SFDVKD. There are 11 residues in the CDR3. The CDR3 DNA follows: TGTGCATCGGGGGTAAGCGGGAGTGAGTACTTC. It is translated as CASGVSGSEYF.

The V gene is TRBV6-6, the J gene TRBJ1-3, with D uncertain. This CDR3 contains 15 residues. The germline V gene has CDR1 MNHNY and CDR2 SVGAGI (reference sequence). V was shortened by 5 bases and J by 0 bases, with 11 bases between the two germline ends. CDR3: CASSDWPDSGNTIYF. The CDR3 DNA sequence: TGTGCCAGCAGTGATTGGCCAGACTCTGGAAACACCATATATTTT.

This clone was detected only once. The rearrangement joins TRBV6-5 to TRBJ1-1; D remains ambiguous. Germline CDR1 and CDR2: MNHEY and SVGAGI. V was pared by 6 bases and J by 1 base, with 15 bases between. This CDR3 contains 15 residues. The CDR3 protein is CASSASGKGNTEAFF. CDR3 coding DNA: TGTGCCAGCAGCGCCTCCGGGAAGGGGAACACTGAAGCTTTCTTT.

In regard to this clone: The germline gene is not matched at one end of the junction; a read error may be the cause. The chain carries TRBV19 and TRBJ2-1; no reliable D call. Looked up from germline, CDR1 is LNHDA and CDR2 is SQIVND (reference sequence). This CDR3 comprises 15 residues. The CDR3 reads CASSILSGSHNEQFF. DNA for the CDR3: TGTGCCAGTAGTATCCTCAGTGGCTCCCACAATGAGCAGTTCTTC.

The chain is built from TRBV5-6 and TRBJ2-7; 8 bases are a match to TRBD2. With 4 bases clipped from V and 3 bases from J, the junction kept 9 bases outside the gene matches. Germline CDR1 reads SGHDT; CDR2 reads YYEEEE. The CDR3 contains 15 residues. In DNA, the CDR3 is TGTGCCAGCAGCGGAGCCGGGACTAGAATCTACGAGCAGTACTTC. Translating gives CASSGAGTRIYEQYF.

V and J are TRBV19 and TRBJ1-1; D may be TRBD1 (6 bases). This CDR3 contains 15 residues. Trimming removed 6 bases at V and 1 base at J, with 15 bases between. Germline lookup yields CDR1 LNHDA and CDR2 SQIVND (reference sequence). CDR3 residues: CASRTPGQSNTEAFF. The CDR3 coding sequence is TGTGCCAGTAGGACCCCCGGACAGTCGAACACTGAAGCTTTCTTT.

The CDR3 loop is CAWSVSRRVWNEQFF. CDR3 DNA: TGTGCCTGGAGTGTTAGTAGACGGGTTTGGAATGAGCAGTTCTTC. J is TRBJ2-1 and V is TRBV30; D is unclear. The V end lost 0 bases, the J end lost 7 bases, and 16 bases lay between the germline ends. The CDR3 extends over 15 amino acids. The germline V gene encodes CDR1 GTSNPN and CDR2 SVGIG (reference sequence). Supplemented by reference TRBV30 and TRBJ2-1, the full variable domain reads SQTIHQWPATLVQPVGSPLSLECTVEGTSNPNLYWYRQAAGRGLQLLFYSVGIGQISSEVPQNLSASRPQDRQFILSSKKLLLSDSGFYLCAWSVSRRVWNEQFFGPGTRLTVL.

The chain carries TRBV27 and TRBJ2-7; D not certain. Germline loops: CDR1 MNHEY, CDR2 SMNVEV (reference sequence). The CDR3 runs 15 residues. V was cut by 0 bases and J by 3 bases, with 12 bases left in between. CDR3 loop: CASSLSLRARYEQYF. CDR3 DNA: TGTGCCAGCAGTTTATCATTAAGGGCTCGCTACGAGCAGTACTTC.

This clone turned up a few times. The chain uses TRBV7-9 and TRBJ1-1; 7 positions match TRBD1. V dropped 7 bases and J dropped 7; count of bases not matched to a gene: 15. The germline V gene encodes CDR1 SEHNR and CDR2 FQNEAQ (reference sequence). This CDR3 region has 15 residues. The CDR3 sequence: CASIDTRRDRYEAFF. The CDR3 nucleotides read TGTGCCAGCATCGACACTCGCCGGGACAGATATGAAGCTTTCTTT. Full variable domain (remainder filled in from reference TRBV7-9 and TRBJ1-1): DTGVSQNPRHKITKRGQNVTFRCDPISEHNRLYWYRQTLGQGPEFLTYFQNEAQLEKSRLLSDRFSAERPKGSFSTLEIQRTEQGDSAMYLCASIDTRRDRYEAFFGQGTRLTVV.

The CDR3 spells CASSFTSSAPPYF. CDR3 bases: TGCGCCAGCAGCTTTACTTCTTCTGCGCCTCCGTACTTC. The chain couples TRBV5-1 to TRBJ2-7; D is uncertain. Germline lookup yields CDR1 SGHRS and CDR2 YFSETQ. Trimming removed 2 bases at V and 12 bases at J, with 18 bases between. CDR3 length: 13 amino acids.

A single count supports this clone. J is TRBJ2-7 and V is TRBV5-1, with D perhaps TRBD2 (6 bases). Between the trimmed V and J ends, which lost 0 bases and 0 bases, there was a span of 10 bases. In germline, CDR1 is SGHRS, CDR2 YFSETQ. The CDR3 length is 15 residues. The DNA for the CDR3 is TGCGCCAGCAGCTTGGACACCGGGAGCTCCTACGAGCAGTACTTC. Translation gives CASSLDTGSSYEQYF.